This T cell receptor beta chain was sequenced in a study of CD8 T cells in Susac syndrome. Study-wide results and limits: Regarding the TCR sequencing and HLA analysis, the study admitted that a relatively small number of individuals were involved.

A note on this clonotype: Its antigen is not known.

V lost 3 bases and J lost 7; bases outside the gene matches: 7. Germline CDR1 reads SGHNT; CDR2 reads YYREEE (reference sequence). The CDR3 runs to 14 residues. The study sequenced TCR beta in blood CD8+ and CD4+ T cells. Controls comprised healthy donors matched for age and sex. The RNA, 0.5 to 1 ug, was put through reverse transcription using random hexamers. Amplification of TCR beta CDR3 spanned 54 Vbeta and 13 Jbeta via immunoSEQ multiplex PCR. Each CDR3 protein is one row after TCRdb ran MiXCR on the immunoSEQ multiplex PCR reads. The sample comprises 150,000 to 200,000 distinct CDR3 sequences, 93% of which are singletons, and around 0.13% rests with the top ten.

The chain uses TRBV5-4 and TRBJ2-5; the match to TRBD1 covers 9 bases. This clonotype originated in a human donor in good health. The sequencing input was CD4+ T cells from PBMCs. CDR3 nucleotide sequence: TGTGCCAGCAGCTCACAGGGGGCCTCAGGGACCCAGTACTTC. Translating gives CASSSQGASGTQYF.